This T cell receptor beta chain was captured by sequencing in a study of Ad26.COV2.S vaccination and SARS-CoV-2 variants. Indicated treatment: roughly 19 received Ad26.COV2.S at low or high dose, single or two shots; 5 received placebo; per-sample allocation not given. On day 63 after the first injection, vaccine and placebo recipients gave samples. An Ad26 vector carrying the Wuhan-strain SARS-CoV-2 spike served as the vaccine. Method: immunoSEQ multiplex PCR; TCRdb's copy keeps in-frame clones and lacks some. The sample contains approximately 300,000 clones, just under 85% of which appear only once. Overall study findings and caveats: Recipients of either vaccine or placebo displayed similar breadth of non-spike TCRs.

Note on this clone: As yet, its antigen is unknown.

This TCR was recovered from a person aged 18-65 years who received the Ad26.COV2.S COVID-19 vaccine or a placebo. The input for sequencing was peripheral blood, taken in a trial of Ad26.COV2.S vaccine versus placebo.

The CDR3 sequence is CASSGRQGGLNEQFF. The CDR3 DNA reads as TGTGCCAGCAGTGGTCGACAGGGAGGTCTCAATGAGCAGTTCTTC. The chain combines TRBV6-4 with TRBJ2-1, with a possible D match to TRBD1 (7 bases). The CDR3 spans 15 residues. Germline CDR1 MRHNA, CDR2 SNTAGT. V gave up 4 bases and J gave up 6 bases, with 16 bases separating them.